The 22 T cell receptor beta chains below all came from one sample that was sequenced in a study of beta chain features in type 1 diabetes (dated by TCRdb to about 2018). The library was obtained by the immunoSEQ multiplex PCR assay. The entire amount of isolated RNA was reverse transcribed using the High Capacity cDNA Reverse Transcription Kit, so the sequenced TCRB transcripts were expressed ones. TCRdb's version of the immuneACCESS table is confined to in-frame rearrangements and falls short of the full clone set. An unresolved V gene accounts for under half of the shortfall where checked; the remainder is of unknown origin. The sample table lists about 250,000 clones, 14% of them with a count of one. The ten largest account for about 0.024% of the sample. Sequenced input: naive CD4+ T cells from blood. What the cell subset or site label conveys for this sample: true naive CD4+ T cells. These receptor sequences come from a woman between 40 and 50 years old in good health.

This clone was found a few times. The chain recombines TRBV18 with TRBJ2-1; TRBD2 might be the D (6 bases). Per germline, CDR1 KGHSH and CDR2 LQKENI. The V gene lost 0 bases and the J gene lost 2 bases, with 11 bases spanning the gap. This CDR3 comprises 16 residues. CDR3 nucleotide sequence: TGTGCCAGCTCACCACCAGGGAGGTACCCCTACAATGAGCAGTTCTTC. This sequence encodes CASSPPGRYPYNEQFF.

This clone was found a few times. Here the CDR3 DNA reads TGCGCCAGCAGCCAGCCGCTAGCGGGGAACACCGGGGAGCTGTTTTTT. It yields the protein CASSQPLAGNTGELFF. The chain joins TRBV4-3 to TRBJ2-2; 8 nucleotides match TRBD2. Germline CDR1 and CDR2: LGHNA and YSLEER. V shed 3 bases and J 1 base; nucleotides not matched to a gene: 4. The CDR3 runs 16 residues.

There are a few counts of this clone. The chain employs TRBV19 and TRBJ1-2; the match to TRBD1 covers 12 bases. Unmatched junction bases numbered 3, after V lost 5 bases and J lost 2 bases. Germline values: CDR1 LNHDA, CDR2 SQIVND (reference sequence). The CDR3 has 15 residues. The CDR3 nucleotides are TGTGCCAGTAGTGGGGGACAGGGGGCCAACTATGGCTACACCTTC. It codes for CASSGGQGANYGYTF. The variable domain in full, completed from reference TRBV19 and TRBJ1-2, reads DGGITQSPKYLFRKEGQNVTLSCEQNLNHDAMYWYRQDPGQGLRLIYYSQIVNDFQKGDIAEGYSVSREKKESFPLTVTSAQKNPTAFYLCASSGGQGANYGYTFGSGTRLTVV.

This clone was counted only a few times. The V and J genes are TRBV5-1 and TRBJ2-1; TRBD2 aligns across 11 bases. V trimming: 3 bases; J trimming: 9 bases; junction bases outside the gene matches: 5. The germline CDR1 and CDR2 sequences are SGHRS and YFSETQ. This CDR3 has 14 residues. The CDR3 here is CASSYSGGASEQFF. The DNA for the CDR3 is TGCGCCAGCAGCTATAGCGGGGGGGCCAGTGAGCAGTTCTTC. Drawing the rest from reference TRBV5-1 and TRBJ2-1, the complete variable domain is KAGVTQTPRYLIKTRGQQVTLSCSPISGHRSVSWYQQTPGQGLQFLFEYFSETQRNKGNFPGRFSGRQFSNSRSEMNVSTLELGDSALYLCASSYSGGASEQFFGPGTRLTVL.

The chain recombines TRBV5-6 with TRBJ2-7, with 7 bases fitting TRBD2. The ends lost 4 bases at V and 2 bases at J; junction bases unmatched: 3. In germline, CDR1 is SGHDT, CDR2 YYEEEE. This CDR3 has 13 residues. The CDR3: CASSPSGPYEQYF. CDR3 sequence (DNA): TGTGCCAGCAGCCCTAGCGGACCCTACGAGCAGTACTTC.

V usage is TRBV10-2 and J usage is TRBJ2-2; D possibly corresponds to TRBD1 (5 bases). CDR3 length equals 14 residues. Trimming pared 6 bases from V and 3 bases from J, leaving 11 bases between. Germline assignment: CDR1 WSHSY and CDR2 SAAADI. CDR3 nucleotide sequence: TGCGCCAGCAGCCAGGGTAGACACACCGGGGAGCTGTTTTTT. Translating gives CASSQGRHTGELFF.

This clone was detected a few times. V and J are TRBV2 and TRBJ1-2; no clear D gene. Germline lookup yields CDR1 SNHLY and CDR2 FYNNEI. The CDR3 has 14 residues. The ends were cut back, 11 bases at V and 4 bases at J, with 20 bases in the middle. CDR3 residues: CASGMVGVSYGYTF. The CDR3 nucleotides read TGTGCCTCGGGGATGGTTGGGGTATCCTATGGCTACACCTTC.

V is TRBV7-9 and J is TRBJ1-5, with 9 bases that match TRBD1. Germline CDR1 reads SEHNR; CDR2 reads FQNEAQ (reference sequence). The junction had 4 bases not matched to a gene; V was cut back by 5 bases and J by 5 bases. The CDR3 is made up of 14 amino acids. CDR3 region: CASSKTGGHQPQHF. The CDR3, as DNA: TGTGCCAGCAGCAAAACAGGGGGCCATCAGCCCCAGCATTTT. Looking up the rest from reference TRBV7-9 and TRBJ1-5 gives the full variable domain: DTGVSQNPRHKITKRGQNVTFRCDPISEHNRLYWYRQTLGQGPEFLTYFQNEAQLEKSRLLSDRFSAERPKGSFSTLEIQRTEQGDSAMYLCASSKTGGHQPQHFGDGTRLSIL.

This sequence joins TRBV18 and TRBJ2-3; possible D gene TRBD2, 5 bases. Germline loops: CDR1 KGHSH, CDR2 LQKENI. Deletions cut 3 bases from V and 4 bases from J, with 8 bases between. This CDR3 is built from 13 residues. The CDR3 reads CASSPPGSDTQYF. The CDR3 nucleotides read TGTGCCAGCTCACCGCCGGGATCAGATACGCAGTATTTT.

The rearrangement joins TRBV5-1 to TRBJ1-5; 8 positions match TRBD1. The CDR3 has 15 residues. V gave up 4 bases and J gave up 6 bases; unmatched junction bases: 9. CDR1 and CDR2 from the germline V gene are SGHRS and YFSETQ. The CDR3 region has the DNA TGCGCCAGCAGCGAAACCGGGACAGGAGGTCAGCCCCAGCATTTT. This encodes CASSETGTGGQPQHF.

This chain uses TRBV2 with TRBJ1-5; 7 bases match TRBD1. This CDR3 has 14 amino acids. CDR1 is SNHLY, CDR2 FYNNEI, per germline. Trimming at V came to 6 bases and at J to 4 bases, leaving 6 bases not matched to a gene. The CDR3 here is CASSYRGLNQPQHF. The DNA of the CDR3 is TGTGCCAGCAGCTACAGGGGCTTAAATCAGCCCCAGCATTTT.

This clone was observed a handful of times. The chain combines TRBV12-5 with TRBJ2-3, with TRBD2 identical over 11 bases. J was trimmed by 1 base and V by 1 base; bases with no gene match: 4. CDR3 length equals 17 residues. Germline lookup yields CDR1 LGHNT and CDR2 FRNRAP. CDR3 DNA sequence: TGTGCTAGTGGTTTGGGTACACTAGCGGGGGGCACAGATACGCAGTATTTT. This gives the protein CASGLGTLAGGTDTQYF.

The chain combines TRBV6-1 with TRBJ1-1; D not resolved. Germline V lookup: CDR1 MNHNS, CDR2 SASEGT. The CDR3 contains 13 residues. V lost 0 bases and J 0 bases, leaving 2 bases between the germline ends. The CDR3 DNA follows: TGTGCCAGCAGTGAAGCCTTGAACACTGAAGCTTTCTTT. Its translation: CASSEALNTEAFF.

The sample holds a few counts of this clone. The gene calls are TRBV21-1 and TRBJ1-5; TRBD1 is the table's D call and was not checked against the DNA. TRBV21-1 is an annotated pseudogene. The CDR3 is 16 amino acids. The CDR3 region is CASSKLTGPSNQPQHF. In DNA form, the CDR3 reads TGTGCCAGCAGCAAATTGACAGGGCCAAGCAATCAGCCCCAGCATTTT.

The rearrangement joins TRBV6-5 to TRBJ2-3; 7 bases map to TRBD2. Germline V gives CDR1 MNHEY, CDR2 SVGAGI. This CDR3 region has 15 residues. Trimming removed 5 bases from V and 2 bases from J; junction bases left unmatched: 7. The CDR3 loop reads CASSHPSGPTDTQYF. The CDR3 nucleotides read TGTGCCAGCAGTCACCCTAGCGGACCCACAGATACGCAGTATTTT.

The chain links TRBV5-1 to TRBJ2-5; D not resolved. The J call may be mistaken, given a closer DNA end match to TRBJ2-7. The CDR3 totals 11 residues. The V gene's germline CDR1 is SGHRS and CDR2 YFSETQ. The CDR3 sequence is CASSADYEQYF. The DNA of the CDR3 is TGCGCCAGCAGTGCCGACTACGAGCAGTACTTC.

This sequence joins TRBV5-1 and TRBJ2-1; perhaps TRBD1 as D (5 bases). The CDR3 length is 13 residues. Per the germline V gene, CDR1 is SGHRS and CDR2 is YFSETQ. Deletions cut 3 bases from V and 10 bases from J, with 14 bases between. CDR3: CASSSEGRTEQFF. The CDR3, as DNA: TGCGCCAGCAGCTCCGAAGGGCGGACAGAGCAGTTCTTC.

This sequence joins TRBV4-3 and TRBJ1-1; TRBD1 is a possible D gene (6 bases). The germline V gene has CDR1 LGHNA and CDR2 YSLEER. Trimming stripped 1 base from V and 0 bases from J, with 18 bases between. CDR3 length: 18 amino acids. CDR3 in DNA: TGCGCCAGCAGCCAAGGGGTACGGGGGGGCATCATGAACACTGAAGCTTTCTTT. Translating gives CASSQGVRGGIMNTEAFF.

V usage is TRBV7-9 and J usage is TRBJ2-4; weak D call: TRBD2 (5 bases). The CDR3 runs to 14 residues. Trimming removed 5 bases at V and 3 bases at J, with 11 bases between. In germline, CDR1 is SEHNR, CDR2 FQNEAQ (reference sequence). Here the CDR3 reads CASSRTSDKNIQYF. CDR3 sequence (DNA): TGTGCCAGCAGCCGGACTTCGGACAAAAACATTCAGTACTTC.

This clone was counted between two and nine times. J is TRBJ2-7 and V is TRBV7-8; TRBD2 might be the D (6 bases). The germline CDR1 and CDR2 sequences are SGHVS and FQNEAQ. V was cut by 0 bases and J by 6 bases, with 12 bases left in between. This CDR3 comprises 14 residues. In nucleotides, the CDR3 is TGTGCCAGCAGCTTAGCTGGGGGGTCGGGCGAGCAGTACTTC. This gives the protein CASSLAGGSGEQYF. Looking up the rest from reference TRBV7-8 and TRBJ2-7 gives the full variable domain: GAGVSQSPRYKVAKRGQDVALRCDPISGHVSLFWYQQALGQGPEFLTYFQNEAQLDKSGLPSDRFFAERPEGSVSTLKIQRTQQEDSAVYLCASSLAGGSGEQYFGPGTRLTVT.

The CDR3 spells CASSEGLGQGNSPLHF. The CDR3 DNA reads as TGTGCCAGCAGTGAAGGCCTGGGACAGGGTAATTCACCCCTCCACTTT. This chain joins TRBV6-1 and TRBJ1-6, with TRBD1 identical over 9 bases. Germline lookup yields CDR1 MNHNS and CDR2 SASEGT. V gave up 1 base and J gave up 6 bases; unmatched junction bases: 4. This CDR3 is 16 amino acids long.

This clone was seen a handful of times. V gene TRBV13 combines with J gene TRBJ2-7; 7 positions agree with TRBD2. The CDR3 loop spans 19 amino acids. V was clipped by 5 bases and J by 4 bases; unmatched bases: 23. From germline, CDR1 is PRHDT and CDR2 FYEKMQ (reference sequence). DNA for the CDR3: TGTGCCAGCAGCCGACCAGAGCGGGACCCTCCTGGCCCCATATACGAGCAGTACTTC. It yields the protein CASSRPERDPPGPIYEQYF.